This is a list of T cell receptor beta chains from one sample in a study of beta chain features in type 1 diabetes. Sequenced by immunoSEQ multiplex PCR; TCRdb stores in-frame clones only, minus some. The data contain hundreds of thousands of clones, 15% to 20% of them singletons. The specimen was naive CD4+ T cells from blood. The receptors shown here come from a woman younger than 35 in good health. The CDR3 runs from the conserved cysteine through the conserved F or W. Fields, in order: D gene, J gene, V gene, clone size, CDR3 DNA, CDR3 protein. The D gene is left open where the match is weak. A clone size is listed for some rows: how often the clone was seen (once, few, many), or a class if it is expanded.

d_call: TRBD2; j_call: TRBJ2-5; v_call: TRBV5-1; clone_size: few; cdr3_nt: TGCGCCAGCAGCTTGGACGGGACTAGCTACGAGACCCAGTACTTC; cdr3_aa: CASSLDGTSYETQYF
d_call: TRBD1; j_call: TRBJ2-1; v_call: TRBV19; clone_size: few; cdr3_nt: TGTGCCAGTAATCCGACAGGGGTGGGAAATGAGCAGTTCTTC; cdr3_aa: CASNPTGVGNEQFF
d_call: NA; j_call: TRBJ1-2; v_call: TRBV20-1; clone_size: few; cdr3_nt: TGCAGTGCTAGAGGACGGTATGGCTACACCTTC; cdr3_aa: CSARGRYGYTF
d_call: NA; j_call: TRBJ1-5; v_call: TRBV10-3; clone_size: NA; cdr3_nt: TGTGCCATCAGGGCGGAAGGCTTTGGTCAGCCCCAGCATTTT; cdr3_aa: CAIRAEGFGQPQHF
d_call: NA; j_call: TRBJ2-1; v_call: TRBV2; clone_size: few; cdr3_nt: TGTGCCAGCAGTGCCCGAGAAGCCCTCTACAATGAGCAGTTCTTC; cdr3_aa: CASSAREALYNEQFF
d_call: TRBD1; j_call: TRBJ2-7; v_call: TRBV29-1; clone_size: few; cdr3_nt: TGCAGCGCCGCCGGGACAGGGACCACGGAGCAGTACTTC; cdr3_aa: CSAAGTGTTEQYF
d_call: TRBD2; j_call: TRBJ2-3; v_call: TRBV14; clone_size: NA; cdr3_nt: TGTGCCATCAGCCAACTGCGGGAGGGAATCACAGATACGCAGTATTTT; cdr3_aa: CAISQLREGITDTQYF
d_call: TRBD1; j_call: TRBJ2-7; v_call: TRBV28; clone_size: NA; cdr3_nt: TGTGCCAGCAGTTTATCCAACAGGGGCGAGCAGTACTTC; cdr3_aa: CASSLSNRGEQYF
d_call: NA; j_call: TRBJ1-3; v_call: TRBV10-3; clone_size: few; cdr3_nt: TGTGCCCTACAGGGCTCTGGAAACACCATATATTTT; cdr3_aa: CALQGSGNTIYF
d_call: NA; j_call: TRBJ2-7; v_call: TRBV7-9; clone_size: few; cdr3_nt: TGTGCCAGCAGCTTAGCGGTTAATCCCTTGGGGTATTCCGAGCAGTACTTC; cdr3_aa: CASSLAVNPLGYSEQYF
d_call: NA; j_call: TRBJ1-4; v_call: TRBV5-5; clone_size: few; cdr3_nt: TGTGCCAGCAGCAGAACCGGGACACGTGAAAAACTGTTTTTT; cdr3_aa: CASSRTGTREKLFF
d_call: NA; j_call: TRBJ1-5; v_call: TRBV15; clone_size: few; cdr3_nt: TGTGCCACCAGCAGAGATTTGGCAGGCTCTCAGCCCCAGCATTTT; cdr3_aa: CATSRDLAGSQPQHF
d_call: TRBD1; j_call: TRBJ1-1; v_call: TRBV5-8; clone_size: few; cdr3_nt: TGTGCCAGCAACCAACAGGGGATCACTGAAGCTTTCTTT; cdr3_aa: CASNQQGITEAFF
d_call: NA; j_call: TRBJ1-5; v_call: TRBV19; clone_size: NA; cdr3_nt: TGTGCCAGTAGCCCCAGACCCGAGAGTCCCCAGCATTTT; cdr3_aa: CASSPRPESPQHF
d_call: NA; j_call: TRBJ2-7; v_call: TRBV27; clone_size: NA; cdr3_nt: TGTGCCAGCAGTTTATTTCGGGATCAGGGCGAGCAGTACTTC; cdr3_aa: CASSLFRDQGEQYF
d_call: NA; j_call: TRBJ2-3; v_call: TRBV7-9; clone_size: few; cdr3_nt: TGTGCCAGCAGCTTAGCGGGGCGGGTTGGCACAGATACGCAGTATTTT; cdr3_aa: CASSLAGRVGTDTQYF
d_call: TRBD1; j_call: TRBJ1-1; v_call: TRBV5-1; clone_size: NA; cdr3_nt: TGCGCCAGCAGCTTGCTCAACCGGGACAGGGGAGTACATGGTCGGGGGAACACTGAAGCTTTCTTT; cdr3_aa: CASSLLNRDRGVHGRGNTEAFF
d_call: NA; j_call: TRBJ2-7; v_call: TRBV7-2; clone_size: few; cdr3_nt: TGTGCCAGCAGCCCCCGGACATTGACCTACGAGCAGTACTTC; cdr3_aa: CASSPRTLTYEQYF
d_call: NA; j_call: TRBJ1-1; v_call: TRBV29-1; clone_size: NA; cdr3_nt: TGCAGCGTGGACTGGGGTCGCACTGAAGCTTTCTTT; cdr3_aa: CSVDWGRTEAFF
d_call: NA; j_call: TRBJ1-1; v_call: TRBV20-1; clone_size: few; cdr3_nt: TGCAGTGCTAGGGGCAGGCATGAAGCTTTCTTT; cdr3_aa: CSARGRHEAFF
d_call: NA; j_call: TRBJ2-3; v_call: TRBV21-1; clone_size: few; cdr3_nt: TGTGCCAGCAGCAACTCGGGGATTGATTGGGGAGGGCCGATTACGCAGTATTTT; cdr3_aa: CASSNSGIDWGGPITQYF
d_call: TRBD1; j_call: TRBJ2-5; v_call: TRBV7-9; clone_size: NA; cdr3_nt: TGTGCCAGCAGCCTAAGCCAGAGACAGGGACGAGAGACCCAGTACTTC; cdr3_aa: CASSLSQRQGRETQYF